The 31 T cell receptor beta chains reported below all come from one sample, sequenced in a study of cytomegalovirus exposure and HLA in healthy donors (dated 2017 in TCRdb). The method behind the library was the immunoSEQ multiplex PCR assay. A mixture of 60 forward primers for TCR Vbeta segments and 13 reverse primers for TCR Jbeta segments was used in the multiplex PCR. The table was pulled from immuneACCESS by TCRdb, which kept in-frame rearrangements only. Such tables lose some clones; where checked, under half of the loss comes from unresolved V genes, and the rest has no known cause. This sample has under 300,000 clones in its table, and 81% of those were observed once. Around 8.3% of the sample is in the top ten clones. What was sequenced was PBMCs. These receptor sequences come from an older woman in good health and CMV-seropositive.

This chain joins TRBV29-1 and TRBJ1-3; D is unclear. Germline V lookup: CDR1 SQVTM, CDR2 ANQGSEA. This CDR3 spans 13 amino acids. Trimming cost V 2 bases and J 5 bases, with 10 bases left between them. The CDR3 DNA reads TGCAGCGTTGAAAGCGGGTACCGAAACACCATATATTTT. It is translated as CSVESGYRNTIYF.

The chain has TRBV5-5 and TRBJ2-1, with 10 bases aligning to TRBD1. Trimming took 4 bases from V and 7 from J; bases not matched to a gene: 5. This CDR3 region has 14 residues. The germline gives CDR1 SGHKS, CDR2 YYEKEE (reference sequence). CDR3 sequence (DNA): TGTGCCAGCAGCCAGGACAGGGGGAGGAATGAGCAGTTCTTC. It encodes CASSQDRGRNEQFF.

This chain connects TRBV27 to TRBJ2-2; 11 bases map to TRBD1. The CDR3 has 16 amino acids. Germline V gives CDR1 MNHEY, CDR2 SMNVEV (reference sequence). V was pared by 6 bases and J by 5 bases, with 8 bases of the junction left unmatched. CDR3 in amino acids: CASSPGTGGWTGELFF. The DNA for the CDR3 is TGTGCCAGCAGCCCCGGGACAGGGGGTTGGACCGGGGAGCTGTTTTTT.

The CDR3 is CAILRGGGEQYF. CDR3 coding DNA: TGTGCCATCCTCCGGGGGGGCGGGGAGCAGTACTTC. V and J are TRBV7-9 and TRBJ2-7; TRBD2 matches 8 bases. There are 12 residues in the CDR3. Germline V gene data show CDR1 as SEHNR and CDR2 as FQNEAQ (reference sequence). The V gene end was trimmed by 10 bases and the J gene end by 7 bases; junction bases not matched to a gene: 9.

J is TRBJ2-3 and V is TRBV10-2, with 10 nucleotides matching TRBD2. The germline V gene encodes CDR1 WSHSY and CDR2 SAAADI. With 6 bases clipped from V and 0 bases from J, the junction kept 3 bases outside the gene matches. CDR3 length equals 15 residues. The CDR3 DNA is TGCGCCAGCAGCCCTAGCGGGAGTAGCACAGATACGCAGTATTTT. This sequence encodes CASSPSGSSTDTQYF.

V is TRBV5-1 and J is TRBJ2-7, with TRBD1 identical over 8 bases. The CDR3 is 16 residues long. Germline lookup yields CDR1 SGHRS and CDR2 YFSETQ. The V segment lost 4 bases and the J segment 3 bases; nucleotides outside the gene matches: 12. The CDR3: CASSLGQGEVVYEQYF. The DNA for the CDR3 is TGCGCCAGCAGCCTCGGACAGGGAGAGGTTGTCTACGAGCAGTACTTC.

This clone was detected once. The chain employs TRBV19 and TRBJ2-5, with a tentative D call TRBD1 (8 bases). Germline values: CDR1 LNHDA, CDR2 SQIVND (reference sequence). The CDR3 sequence is 15 residues long. V lost 1 base and J 3 bases, leaving 12 bases between the germline ends. CDR3 in amino acids: CASSIGQGREETQYF. CDR3 in DNA: TGTGCCAGTAGTATAGGACAGGGGAGGGAAGAGACCCAGTACTTC.

The chain is built from TRBV11-3 and TRBJ2-2; possible D gene TRBD2, 6 bases. Germline V lookup: CDR1 SGHNT, CDR2 YENEEA. Trimming removed 1 base at V and 5 bases at J, with 8 bases between. The CDR3 runs 14 residues. The CDR3 spells CASSLAGSTGELFF. The CDR3 nucleotides are TGTGCCAGCAGCTTAGCCGGGAGTACCGGGGAGCTGTTTTTT.

V and J are TRBV4-2 and TRBJ2-7; D might be TRBD1 (6 bases). Per germline, CDR1 LGHNA and CDR2 YNFKEQ. Trimming removed 3 bases at V and 4 bases at J, with 10 bases between. The CDR3 length is 13 residues. DNA for the CDR3: TGTGCCAGCAGCCACGGGACACTTTACGAGCAGTACTTC. Encoded protein: CASSHGTLYEQYF.

The chain links TRBV11-1 to TRBJ1-3; a weak D match, TRBD1 (5 bases). With 5 bases removed from V and 5 bases from J, the gap between germline ends came to 7 bases. The V gene's germline CDR1 is SGHAT and CDR2 FQDESV (reference sequence). This CDR3 has 12 amino acids. The CDR3 loop reads CASSEDRNTIYF. CDR3 sequence (DNA): TGTGCCAGCAGCGAGGACAGAAACACCATATATTTT.

This rearrangement joins TRBV10-3 to TRBJ1-2; D remains ambiguous. Germline loops: CDR1 ENHRY, CDR2 SYGVKD. Trimming stripped 3 bases from V and 5 bases from J, with 13 bases between. The CDR3 has 14 amino acids. The CDR3 region is CAISDSGERYGYTF. The CDR3, as DNA: TGTGCCATCAGTGACTCCGGGGAACGGTATGGCTACACCTTC.

This clone is a singleton in its sample. The chain has TRBV7-9 and TRBJ2-4; 8 nucleotides match TRBD1. Germline values: CDR1 SEHNR, CDR2 FQNEAQ (reference sequence). V shed 4 bases, J shed 2 bases, and the junction held 13 bases outside the gene matches. The CDR3 covers 18 residues. The CDR3 bases are TGTGCCAGCAGCTCAGGAGGGCAGGGGGCGCGAACCAAAAACATTCAGTACTTC. This encodes CASSSGGQGARTKNIQYF.

The chain combines TRBV10-3 with TRBJ1-1; D ambiguous. V gave up 6 bases and J gave up 0 bases, with 8 bases separating them. Germline-derived CDR1 and CDR2 are ENHRY and SYGVKD. This CDR3 is built from 13 residues. The CDR3 region is CAISVDLNTEAFF. The CDR3 DNA reads TGTGCCATCAGCGTCGACTTGAACACTGAAGCTTTCTTT.

The V gene is TRBV9, the J gene TRBJ2-7; TRBD2 might be the D (5 bases). Germline V gene lookup returns CDR1 SGDLS and CDR2 YYNGEE. The CDR3 covers 14 residues. Trimming removed 3 bases from V and 5 bases from J, with 15 bases in between. DNA for the CDR3: TGTGCCAGCAGCGGAACTAGTGGCAACGACGAGCAGTACTTC. As protein: CASSGTSGNDEQYF.

The rearrangement links TRBV5-4 to TRBJ1-4; perhaps TRBD1 as D (5 bases). Between the trimmed V and J ends, which lost 0 bases and 13 bases, there was a span of 19 bases. The germline V gene has CDR1 SGHNT and CDR2 YYREEE (reference sequence). CDR3 length: 15 residues. Written as DNA, the CDR3 is TGTGCCAGCAGCTTGGCCGACGACCCGACTAGGGGACTGTTTTTT. Protein: CASSLADDPTRGLFF.

The chain carries TRBV10-3 and TRBJ2-7; 7 bases agree with TRBD2. Germline CDR1 and CDR2: ENHRY and SYGVKD. The CDR3 is made up of 16 amino acids. V lost 6 bases and J lost 0; bases outside the gene matches: 11. CDR3 in amino acids: CAISSSGGKSSYEQYF. CDR3 DNA sequence: TGTGCCATCAGCAGCTCGGGAGGAAAAAGCTCCTACGAGCAGTACTTC.

In this sample, this clone turned up a few times. The V gene is TRBV10-3, the J gene TRBJ1-5; D unresolved. Germline V gene sequence: CDR1 ENHRY, CDR2 SYGVKD. The CDR3 runs 14 residues. V was shortened by 0 bases and J by 4 bases, with 7 bases between the two germline ends. Here the CDR3 DNA reads TGTGCCATCAGTGAGTCACAGTCGAATCAGCCCCAGCATTTT. This encodes CAISESQSNQPQHF.

This clone occurred a few times. The chain couples TRBV6-1 to TRBJ1-4, with D unresolved. This CDR3 is 12 amino acids long. V was pared by 6 bases and J by 10 bases, with 12 bases between. The germline CDR1 and CDR2 sequences are MNHNS and SASEGT. CDR3 amino acids: CASRIGAVKLFF. CDR3 sequence (DNA): TGTGCCAGCAGAATCGGTGCCGTAAAACTGTTTTTT.

The chain combines TRBV5-6 with TRBJ2-3; D is ambiguous. The CDR3 contains 13 residues. The V gene lost 0 bases and the J gene lost 2 bases, with 4 bases spanning the gap. Germline assignment: CDR1 SGHDT and CDR2 YYEEEE. The CDR3 protein is CASSLDYTDTQYF. CDR3 DNA: TGTGCCAGCAGCTTGGACTACACAGATACGCAGTATTTT.

J is TRBJ2-7 and V is TRBV5-1; D possibly corresponds to TRBD1 (5 bases). With 4 bases removed from V and 2 bases from J, the gap between germline ends came to 16 bases. CDR1 is SGHRS, CDR2 YFSETQ, per germline. The CDR3 length is 15 residues. CDR3 nucleotide sequence: TGCGCCAGCAGCCCTAGGGGTAGGCTGCCCTACGAGCAGTACTTC. Protein sequence: CASSPRGRLPYEQYF.

The count of this clone is one. The V and J genes are TRBV19 and TRBJ2-1, with 9 bases aligning to TRBD2. Germline V lookup: CDR1 LNHDA, CDR2 SQIVND (reference sequence). This CDR3 comprises 15 residues. V was clipped by 7 bases and J by 1 base; unmatched bases: 5. CDR3 protein: CASTRAGGSYNEQFF. DNA of the CDR3: TGTGCCAGTACCAGAGCGGGAGGATCCTACAATGAGCAGTTCTTC. The variable domain in full, with the rest retrieved from reference TRBV19 and TRBJ2-1, is DGGITQSPKYLFRKEGQNVTLSCEQNLNHDAMYWYRQDPGQGLRLIYYSQIVNDFQKGDIAEGYSVSREKKESFPLTVTSAQKNPTAFYLCASTRAGGSYNEQFFGPGTRLTVL.

The V gene is TRBV5-6, the J gene TRBJ1-2, with D maybe TRBD1 (5 bases). CDR1 SGHDT and CDR2 YYEEEE come from the germline V gene. The length of the CDR3 is 14 residues. V dropped 4 bases and J dropped 4 bases, with 14 bases sitting between them. Written as DNA, the CDR3 is TGTGCCAGCAGCCTTCCGGGGGTGGCCTATGGCTACACCTTC. Protein sequence: CASSLPGVAYGYTF.

The rearrangement uses TRBV4-1 and TRBJ2-2; weak D call: TRBD2 (6 bases). Germline V CDR1 and CDR2: MGHRA, YSYEKL. Trimming removed 1 base at V and 6 bases at J, with 9 bases between. The CDR3 totals 14 residues. The CDR3 nucleotides are TGCGCCAGCAGCCAAGGGGGACTCGCCGGGGAGCTGTTTTTT. Translation: CASSQGGLAGELFF.

The V call is TRBV4-1, the J call TRBJ1-2, with D possibly being TRBD1 (6 bases). In germline, CDR1 is MGHRA, CDR2 YSYEKL. CDR3 length: 14 amino acids. V lost 1 base and J 6 bases, leaving 12 bases between the germline ends. The CDR3 loop is CASSQGQGMDGYTF. CDR3 nucleotide sequence: TGCGCCAGCAGCCAAGGGCAGGGGATGGATGGCTACACCTTC.

V and J are TRBV7-2 and TRBJ2-7, with D maybe TRBD1 (6 bases). The germline gives CDR1 SGHTA, CDR2 FQGNSA. The CDR3 is made up of 15 amino acids. V gave up 7 bases and J gave up 5 bases, with 21 bases separating them. CDR3 loop: CASTDPGQGYHEQYF. CDR3 in DNA: TGTGCCAGCACCGACCCGGGGCAGGGGTACCACGAGCAGTACTTC.

The chain uses TRBV5-4 and TRBJ2-7, with D possibly matching TRBD1 (5 bases). CDR1 is SGHNT, CDR2 YYREEE, per germline (reference sequence). The V end was cut by 0 bases, the J end by 7 bases, with 14 bases between. This CDR3 has 14 residues. The CDR3 spells CASSLGQPPREQYF. CDR3 nucleotide sequence: TGTGCCAGCAGCTTGGGACAGCCCCCAAGAGAGCAGTACTTC.

This clone was recorded only once. The rearrangement links TRBV11-3 to TRBJ2-1, with TRBD2 matching over 10 bases. V was pared by 1 base and J by 8 bases, with 5 bases of the junction left unmatched. CDR3 length: 15 residues. CDR1 is SGHNT and CDR2 is YENEEA in the germline V gene. This CDR3 is CASSLVAGGLDEQFF. The CDR3, as DNA: TGTGCCAGCAGCTTAGTAGCGGGAGGTCTCGATGAGCAGTTCTTC.

A single count supports this clone. The chain employs TRBV30 and TRBJ2-1; maybe TRBD2 (6 bases). The CDR3 has 12 residues. CDR1 GTSNPN and CDR2 SVGIG come from the germline V gene (reference sequence). V shed 5 bases and J shed 4 bases, with 9 bases lying between them. The CDR3 nucleotides are TGTGCCTGGGGGGGGATTTACAATGAGCAGTTCTTC. As protein: CAWGGIYNEQFF.

The chain employs TRBV27 and TRBJ2-2; possible D gene TRBD1, 6 bases. The CDR3 contains 16 residues. V lost 4 bases and J 2 bases, leaving 14 bases between the germline ends. CDR1 is MNHEY, CDR2 SMNVEV, per germline (reference sequence). CDR3 region: CASSSAGTHNTGELFF. The CDR3 coding sequence is TGTGCCAGCAGTTCGGCTGGGACACATAACACCGGGGAGCTGTTTTTT.

The chain carries TRBV7-3 and TRBJ1-2, with 7 bases aligning to TRBD1. The germline V gene has CDR1 SGHTA and CDR2 FQGTGA. V shed 3 bases, J shed 4 bases, and the junction held 2 bases outside the gene matches. This CDR3 region has 13 residues. CDR3 bases: TGTGCCAGCAGCTTCGGGACAGTCTATGGCTACACCTTC. Translation gives CASSFGTVYGYTF.

The V and J genes are TRBV5-4 and TRBJ1-3; no definite D call. Germline loops: CDR1 SGHNT, CDR2 YYREEE (reference sequence). The germline V and J ends were trimmed by 0 bases and 0 bases, with 10 bases remaining between them. This CDR3 spans 16 amino acids. CDR3 residues: CASSLDRGLSGNTIYF. CDR3 coding DNA: TGTGCCAGCAGCTTGGATCGAGGGCTCTCTGGAAACACCATATATTTT.